One and the same sample provided the 16 T cell receptor beta chains below, sequenced in a study of T cell responses to AZD1222 COVID-19 vaccine. Some clones are missing from TCRdb's copy, which holds only in-frame ones; the method was immunoSEQ multiplex PCR. This sample carries about 150,000 clones, 70% to 90% of them seen once, and the ten largest clones take less than 15%. Sequencing used peripheral blood, obtained on day 0 of AZD1222 vaccination. These receptors came from an adult in good health.

The chain recombines TRBV3-1 (or the pseudogene TRBV3-2) with TRBJ1-1; D not certain. Deletions cut 1 base from V and 1 base from J, with 10 bases between. Germline values: CDR1 LGHDT, CDR2 YNNKEL (reference sequence). This CDR3 is 15 amino acids long. DNA of the CDR3: TGTGCCAGCAGCCAAGGCTGGGCCCAGAACACTGAAGCTTTCTTT. Encoded protein: CASSQGWAQNTEAFF.

In nucleotides, the CDR3 is TGTGCCAGCAGTGCAGGGACCGCTTCCACAGATACGCAGTATTTT. It translates to CASSAGTASTDTQYF. The rearrangement uses TRBV2 and TRBJ2-3; the D gene could be TRBD1 or TRBD2 (5 bases each). The CDR3 extends over 15 amino acids. Between the trimmed V and J ends, which lost 4 bases and 2 bases, there was a span of 13 bases. Germline CDR1 and CDR2: SNHLY and FYNNEI.

V gene TRBV28 combines with J gene TRBJ2-7; possibly TRBD1 for D (5 bases). Germline V lookup: CDR1 MDHEN, CDR2 SYDVKM. Trimming removed 2 bases from V and 2 bases from J, with 10 bases in between. There are 14 residues in the CDR3. The DNA of the CDR3 is TGTGCCAGCAGTTTAAGCGACAGCCCCTACGAGCAGTACTTC. Translated, it gives CASSLSDSPYEQYF.

CDR3 DNA: TGCGCCAGCAGCCAAGAGGGAGGGCTCCTAGCCAAAAACATTCAGTACTTC. It encodes CASSQEGGLLAKNIQYF. V and J are TRBV4-1 and TRBJ2-4; 7 bases are a match to TRBD2. There are 17 residues in the CDR3. The V segment lost 0 bases and the J segment 0 bases; nucleotides outside the gene matches: 5. Germline values: CDR1 MGHRA, CDR2 YSYEKL.

The sample holds a few counts of this clone. The V call is TRBV11-2, the J call TRBJ1-6; D unclear. CDR1 is SGHAT, CDR2 FQNNGV, per germline. This CDR3 comprises 14 residues. Trimming took off 1 base at V and 10 bases at J, with 11 bases between the two ends. CDR3 in DNA: TGTGCCAGCAGCTTAGTGGCGGTCCGGTCACCCCTCCACTTT. Protein: CASSLVAVRSPLHF.

The rearrangement joins TRBV28 to TRBJ2-7; D ambiguous. V lost 6 bases to trimming and J lost 3 bases, with 9 bases between them. The CDR3 consists of 12 residues. Germline assignment: CDR1 MDHEN and CDR2 SYDVKM. CDR3 sequence (DNA): TGTGCCAGCAGCCAACTCATCTACGAGCAGTACTTC. It encodes CASSQLIYEQYF.

V gene TRBV9 combines with J gene TRBJ1-2, with 9 positions matching TRBD1. V gave up 5 bases and J gave up 4 bases; unmatched junction bases: 18. The V gene's germline CDR1 is SGDLS and CDR2 YYNGEE. The CDR3 runs to 18 residues. In DNA form, the CDR3 reads TGTGCCAGCAGTCCCGGGACAGGGCTTTCCTATGAGGCCTATGGCTACACCTTC. Translation: CASSPGTGLSYEAYGYTF.

The rearrangement uses TRBV11-2 and TRBJ2-7, with 9 bases identical to TRBD1. V lost 2 bases to trimming and J lost 5 bases; unmatched junction nucleotides: 13. Per the germline V gene, CDR1 is SGHAT and CDR2 is FQNNGV. CDR3 size: 17 residues. The CDR3 is CASSLRGPGTGSHEQYF. CDR3 bases: TGTGCCAGCAGCTTAAGGGGCCCCGGGACAGGGTCTCACGAGCAGTACTTC. The full variable domain, its missing parts supplied by reference TRBV11-2 and TRBJ2-7, is EAGVAQSPRYKIIEKRQSVAFWCNPISGHATLYWYQQILGQGPKLLIQFQNNGVVDDSQLPKDRFSAERLKGVDSTLKIQPAKLEDSAVYLCASSLRGPGTGSHEQYFGPGTRLTVT.

This clone is a singleton in its sample. The J gene is TRBJ1-2, the V gene TRBV28; TRBD1 agrees at 9 bases. The V gene end was trimmed by 11 bases and the J gene end by 5 bases; junction bases not matched to a gene: 6. The CDR3 is made up of 12 amino acids. Germline V gene data show CDR1 as MDHEN and CDR2 as SYDVKM. The CDR3 is CAGWGQGYGYTF. The CDR3 nucleotides read TGTGCCGGCTGGGGACAGGGTTATGGCTACACCTTC.

The chain joins TRBV7-9 to TRBJ1-2; a weak D match, TRBD1 (5 bases). Trimming cost V 5 bases and J 2 bases, with 18 bases left between them. There are 16 residues in the CDR3. Germline values: CDR1 SEHNR, CDR2 FQNEAQ (reference sequence). The CDR3 spells CASSPLSGGSNYGYTF. Here the CDR3 DNA reads TGTGCCAGCAGCCCTCTTTCTGGGGGATCCAACTATGGCTACACCTTC.

The chain carries TRBV6-2 or TRBV6-3 and TRBJ1-4; 7 nucleotides match TRBD1. CDR1 is MNHEY and CDR2 is SVGEGT in the germline V gene. The CDR3 extends over 17 amino acids. V lost 0 bases, J lost 0 bases, and 4 bases stayed unmatched. CDR3 nucleotide sequence: TGTGCCAGCAGTTACTCGCCAGGGGGGTCAACTAATGAAAAACTGTTTTTT. Its protein product is CASSYSPGGSTNEKLFF.

V gene TRBV5-1 combines with J gene TRBJ1-2, with a possible D match to TRBD1 (5 bases). This CDR3 contains 15 residues. The V end was cut by 0 bases, the J end by 5 bases, with 14 bases between. The germline gives CDR1 SGHRS, CDR2 YFSETQ. CDR3 residues: CASSLGVGQGYGYTF. The CDR3 bases are TGCGCCAGCAGCTTGGGTGTCGGCCAGGGATATGGCTACACCTTC.

The chain has TRBV6-5 and TRBJ1-1; D remains unclear. The CDR3 sequence is 16 residues long. Trimming shortened V by 2 bases and J by 0 bases, and 13 bases separated the two germline ends. Germline CDR1 MNHEY, CDR2 SVGAGI. CDR3 residues: CASSYAGIRMNTEAFF. As DNA, the CDR3 is TGTGCCAGCAGTTACGCAGGAATCAGGATGAACACTGAAGCTTTCTTT.

For this clone: Distinct nucleotide sequences in the sample also encode this CDR3. The chain has TRBV18 and TRBJ1-2, with 7 bases lining up with TRBD1. V dropped 3 bases and J dropped 8; count of bases not matched to a gene: 3. This CDR3 has 12 residues. Germline CDR1 is KGHSH and CDR2 is LQKENI. In nucleotides, the CDR3 is TGTGCCAGCTCACCCGACAGGGCCGGCTACACCTTC. It is translated as CASSPDRAGYTF.

The V gene is TRBV9, the J gene TRBJ1-1, with a possible D match to TRBD1 (5 bases). V lost 2 bases, J lost 0 bases, and 8 bases lay in between. The germline gives CDR1 SGDLS, CDR2 YYNGEE. The CDR3 covers 14 residues. DNA for the CDR3: TGTGCCAGCAGCGTGACAGACATGAACACTGAAGCTTTCTTT. It yields the protein CASSVTDMNTEAFF. Together with reference TRBV9 and TRBJ1-1, the CDR3 gives the full variable domain: DSGVTQTPKHLITATGQRVTLRCSPRSGDLSVYWYQQSLDQGLQFLIQYYNGEERAKGNILERFSAQQFPDLHSELNLSSLELGDSALYFCASSVTDMNTEAFFGQGTRLTVV.

This rearrangement joins TRBV4-3 to TRBJ1-2, with D possibly TRBD1 on 5 matching bases. Germline V CDR1 and CDR2: LGHNA, YSLEER. This CDR3 is 12 amino acids long. V lost 3 bases to trimming and J lost 8 bases, with 10 bases between them. The CDR3 spells CASSHVNRGYTF. The CDR3 bases are TGCGCCAGCAGCCACGTAAACAGGGGCTACACCTTC.